The text below deals with one T cell receptor (beta chain). This specimen belongs to a study of blood T cell repertoires in COVID-19. On the study more broadly: The cDNA or gDNA used as material had been derived from T cells, B-cell-depleted T cells, or PBMCs.

Original data processing: Estimated nucleated cell counts came from reference gene primer amplification. The assay was immunoSEQ multiplex PCR, and TCRdb's table has in-frame clones only and misses some. V and J calls and clone size are copied from that table; D and trimming were computed from the DNA. Seen here are 300,000 to 400,000 clones, roughly 88% observed once, and the top ten hold 2.5% to 3.5%. V trimming: 4 bases; J trimming: 2 bases; junction bases outside the gene matches: 7. CDR3 length: 16 residues. The V gene's germline CDR1 is SEHNR and CDR2 FQNEAQ (reference sequence). Patients in Seattle were enrolled during active infection, then followed longitudinally.

The chain couples TRBV7-9 to TRBJ1-2; 10 bases line up with TRBD1. Source material: peripheral blood. This TCR came from a woman in her twenties or thirties with COVID-19, enrolled during active disease. The CDR3 region has the DNA TGTGCCAGCAGCTCCAAGACAGGGGGCATGAACTATGGCTACACCTTC. This codes for CASSSKTGGMNYGYTF.